This T cell receptor (beta chain) was captured by sequencing in a study of T cells after yellow fever vaccination. Study results and caveats: Subsequent booster samples again held most clones from primary vaccination (96% CD4, about 86% CD8). The study found a weaker secondary response that peaked faster, day 5 versus 15.

CDR1 and CDR2 from the germline V gene are SGHDT and YYEEEE. The CDR3 consists of 14 residues. Trimming cost V 4 bases and J 3 bases, with 12 bases left between them. TCRdb recomputed calls from the 5' RACE reads with MiXCR, one row per CDR3 protein. The data hold a few hundred thousand distinct CDR3 sequences, with less than 20% observed a single time. To note about this clonotype: The target antigen is unknown.

The sequencing here drew on PBMCs, taken 15 days after the yellow fever booster vaccination. The genes are TRBV5-6 and TRBJ2-3; D possibly matches TRBD1 or TRBD2 (5 bases each). The origin of this receptor is a man between 25 and 39 years old who received the YFV17D yellow fever vaccine. The CDR3 is CASSVGTLTDTQYF. The CDR3 nucleotides read TGTGCCAGCAGCGTAGGGACCTTGACAGATACGCAGTATTTT.